The sequence of this TCR beta chain was determined in a study of blood T cell repertoires in COVID-19. Study at large: T cells, B-cell-depleted T cells, or PBMCs supplied cDNA or gDNA.

V shed 0 bases and J shed 1 base, with 4 bases lying between them. CDR1 KGHSH and CDR2 LQKENI come from the germline V gene. The CDR3 is 15 amino acids. Cohort allocation depended upon clinical history that participants reported. Here immunoSEQ multiplex PCR was the method, and the copy in TCRdb shows in-frame clones only, minus some. The sample lists some 240,000 clones; 88% were seen once. The sequence was collected from a woman aged 40 to 50 who had been exposed to COVID-19. The chain joins TRBV18 to TRBJ2-6; D gene ambiguous. The sequenced material came from PBMCs or T cells enriched from blood (not recorded which). The CDR3 spells CASSPPESGANVLTF. DNA for the CDR3: TGTGCCAGCTCACCACCGGAGTCTGGGGCCAACGTCCTGACTTTC.